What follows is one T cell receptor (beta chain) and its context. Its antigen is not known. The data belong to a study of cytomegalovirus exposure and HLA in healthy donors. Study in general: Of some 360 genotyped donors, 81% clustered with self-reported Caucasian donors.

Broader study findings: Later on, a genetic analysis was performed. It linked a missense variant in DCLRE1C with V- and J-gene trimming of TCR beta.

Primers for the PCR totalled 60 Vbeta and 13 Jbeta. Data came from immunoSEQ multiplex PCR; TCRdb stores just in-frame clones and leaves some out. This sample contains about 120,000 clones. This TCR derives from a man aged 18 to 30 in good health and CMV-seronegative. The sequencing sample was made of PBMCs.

CDR3 loop: CASSSRNLAGGTDTQYF. The CDR3, as DNA: TGTGCCAGCAGTTCTCGGAATTTAGCGGGAGGTACAGATACGCAGTATTTT. This rearrangement joins TRBV28 to TRBJ2-3; 10 bases align to TRBD2. CDR1 MDHEN and CDR2 SYDVKM come from the germline V gene. V was clipped by 4 bases and J by 3 bases; unmatched bases: 10. This CDR3 region has 17 residues.